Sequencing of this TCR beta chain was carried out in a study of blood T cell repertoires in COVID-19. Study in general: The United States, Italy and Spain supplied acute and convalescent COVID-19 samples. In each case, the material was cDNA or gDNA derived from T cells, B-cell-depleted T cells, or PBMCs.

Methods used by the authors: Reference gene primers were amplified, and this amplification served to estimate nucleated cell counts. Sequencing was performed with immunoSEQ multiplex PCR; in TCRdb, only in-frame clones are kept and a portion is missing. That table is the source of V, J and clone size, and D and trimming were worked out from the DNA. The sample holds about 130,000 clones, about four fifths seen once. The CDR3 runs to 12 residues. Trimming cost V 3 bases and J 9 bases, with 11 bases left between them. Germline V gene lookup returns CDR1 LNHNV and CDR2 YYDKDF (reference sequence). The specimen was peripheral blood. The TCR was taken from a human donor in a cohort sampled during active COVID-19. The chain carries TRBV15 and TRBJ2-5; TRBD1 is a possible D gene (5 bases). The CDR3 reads CATSSGHPPQYF. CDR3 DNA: TGTGCCACCAGCAGCGGACACCCGCCCCAGTACTTC.